These T cell receptor beta chains were read from a single sample in a study of blood T cell repertoires in COVID-19. Repertoires were generated with immunoSEQ multiplex PCR, while TCRdb's copy carries only in-frame clones and drops some. The sample shows 85,000 to 100,000 clones, 87% of them seen only once. The sample comprised peripheral blood. All receptors come from a woman aged 55-70 years with COVID-19, enrolled during active disease. Both conserved end residues are part of each CDR3.

j_gene,len,v_gene,CDR3aa
TRBJ1-3,16,TRBV4-2,CASTPVGAAGGNTIYF
TRBJ2-7,11,TRBV29-1,CSVVFQYEQYF
TRBJ1-1,14,TRBV19,CASSFLGAVTEAFF
TRBJ2-7,14,TRBV7-8,CASRVTGGPYEQYF
TRBJ1-5,13,TRBV7-3,CASAQGLNQPQHF
TRBJ1-1,16,TRBV7-2,CASSLAGKGHNTEAFF
TRBJ2-5,16,TRBV7-2,CASSFGFGLAEETQYF
TRBJ2-7,13,TRBV6-5,CASMVRPSYEQYF
TRBJ2-7,14,TRBV18,CASSPSTGLHEQYF
TRBJ2-2,13,TRBV12-3/TRBV12-4,CASRRGRIEELFF
TRBJ2-7,15,TRBV19,CASSIDRVGSYEQYF
TRBJ1-5,15,TRBV15,CATSITGVNNQPQHF
TRBJ1-5,15,TRBV9,CASSVGWGPDQPQHF
TRBJ1-4,15,TRBV27,CASSFLGQANEKLFF
TRBJ2-1,12,TRBV24-1,CATGEAYNEQFF
TRBJ2-2,17,TRBV12-5,CASGLVWDRGNTGELFF
TRBJ1-1,13,TRBV29-1,CSVQGRGGTEAFF
TRBJ2-5,14,TRBV18,CASSPGTGEETQYF
TRBJ1-1,13,TRBV6-5,CASSKGQGVAAFF
TRBJ2-3,15,TRBV29-1,CSVAGQGASTDTQYF
TRBJ1-2,14,TRBV28,CASSLVVRDYGYTF
TRBJ1-2,14,TRBV12-5,CASGPHTGGYGYTF
TRBJ1-5,14,TRBV11-2,CASSGAGAEQPQHF
TRBJ1-2,13,TRBV6-5,CASRGTGLKGYTF